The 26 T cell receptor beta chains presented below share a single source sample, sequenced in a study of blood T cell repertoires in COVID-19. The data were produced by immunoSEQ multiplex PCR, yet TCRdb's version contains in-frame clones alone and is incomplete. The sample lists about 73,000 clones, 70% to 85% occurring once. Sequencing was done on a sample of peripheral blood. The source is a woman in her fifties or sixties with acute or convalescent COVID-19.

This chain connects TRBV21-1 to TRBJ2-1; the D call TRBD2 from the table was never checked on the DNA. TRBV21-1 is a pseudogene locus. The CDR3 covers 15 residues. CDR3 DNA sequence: TGTGCCAGCAGCAAAGAGACTAGCAACTCAATAGGGGAGTTCTTC. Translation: CASSKETSNSIGEFF.

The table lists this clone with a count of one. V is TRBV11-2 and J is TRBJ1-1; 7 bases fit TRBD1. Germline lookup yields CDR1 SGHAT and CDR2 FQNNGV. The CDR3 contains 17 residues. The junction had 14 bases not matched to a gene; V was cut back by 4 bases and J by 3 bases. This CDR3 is CASSSEPLGGAHTEAFF. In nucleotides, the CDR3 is TGTGCCAGCAGCTCCGAACCACTAGGGGGCGCGCACACTGAAGCTTTCTTT.

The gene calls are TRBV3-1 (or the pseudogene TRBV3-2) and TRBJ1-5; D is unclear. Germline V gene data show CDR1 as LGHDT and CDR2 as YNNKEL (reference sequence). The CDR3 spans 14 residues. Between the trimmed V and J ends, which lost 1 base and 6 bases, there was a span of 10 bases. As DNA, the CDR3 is TGTGCCAGCAGCCAAGCCGGGAACGGTCAGCCCCAGCATTTT. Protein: CASSQAGNGQPQHF.

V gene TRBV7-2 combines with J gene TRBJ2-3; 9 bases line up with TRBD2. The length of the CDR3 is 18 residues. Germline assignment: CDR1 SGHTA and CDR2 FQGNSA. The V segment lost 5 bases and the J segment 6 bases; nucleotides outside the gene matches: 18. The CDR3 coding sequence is TGTGCCAGCAGCCGCACATACGGTGGCGGGGGGGCTTCGGATACGCAGTATTTT. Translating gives CASSRTYGGGGASDTQYF.

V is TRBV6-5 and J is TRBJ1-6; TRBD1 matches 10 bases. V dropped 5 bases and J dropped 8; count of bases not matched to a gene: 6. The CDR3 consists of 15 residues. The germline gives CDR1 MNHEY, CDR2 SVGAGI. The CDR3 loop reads CASSPWTGGYSPLHF. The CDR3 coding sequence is TGTGCCAGCAGTCCATGGACAGGGGGGTATTCACCCCTCCACTTT.

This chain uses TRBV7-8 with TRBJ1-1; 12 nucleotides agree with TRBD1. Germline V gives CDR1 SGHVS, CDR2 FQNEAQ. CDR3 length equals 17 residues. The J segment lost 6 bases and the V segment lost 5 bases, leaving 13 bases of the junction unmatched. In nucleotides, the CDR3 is TGTGCCAGCAGCAACAGCCGGGACAGGGGGCGCGGGGCTGAAGCTTTCTTT. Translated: CASSNSRDRGRGAEAFF.

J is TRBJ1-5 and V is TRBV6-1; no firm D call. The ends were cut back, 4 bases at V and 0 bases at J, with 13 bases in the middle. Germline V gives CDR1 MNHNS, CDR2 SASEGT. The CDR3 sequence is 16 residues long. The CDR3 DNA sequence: TGTGCCAGCAGTGGATTGGGCGGGCTTAGCAATCAGCCCCAGCATTTT. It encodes CASSGLGGLSNQPQHF.

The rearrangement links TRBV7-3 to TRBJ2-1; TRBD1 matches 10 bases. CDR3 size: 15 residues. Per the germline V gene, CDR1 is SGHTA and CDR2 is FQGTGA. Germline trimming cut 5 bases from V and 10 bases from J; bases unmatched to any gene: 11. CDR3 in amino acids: CASSLTGTGAREQFF. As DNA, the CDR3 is TGTGCCAGCAGCCTGACCGGGACAGGGGCCCGAGAGCAGTTCTTC.

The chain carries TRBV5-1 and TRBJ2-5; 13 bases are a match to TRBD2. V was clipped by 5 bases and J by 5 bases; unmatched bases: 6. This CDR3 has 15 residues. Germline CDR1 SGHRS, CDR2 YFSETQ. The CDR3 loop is CASRFGLAGAETQYF. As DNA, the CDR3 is TGCGCCAGCAGGTTTGGACTAGCGGGGGCGGAGACCCAGTACTTC.

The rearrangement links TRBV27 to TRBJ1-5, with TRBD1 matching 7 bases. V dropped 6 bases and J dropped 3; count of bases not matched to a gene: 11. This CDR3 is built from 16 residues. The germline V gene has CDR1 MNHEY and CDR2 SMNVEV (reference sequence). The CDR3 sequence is CASSPYLQGNNQPQHF. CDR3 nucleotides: TGTGCCAGCAGCCCCTACCTACAGGGGAACAATCAGCCCCAGCATTTT.

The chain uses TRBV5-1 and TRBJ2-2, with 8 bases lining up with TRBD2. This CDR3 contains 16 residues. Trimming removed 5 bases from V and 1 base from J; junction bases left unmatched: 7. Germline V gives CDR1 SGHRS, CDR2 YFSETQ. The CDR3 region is CASRSVAGGNTGELFF. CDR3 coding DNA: TGCGCCAGCAGGAGTGTGGCGGGAGGGAACACCGGGGAGCTGTTTTTT.

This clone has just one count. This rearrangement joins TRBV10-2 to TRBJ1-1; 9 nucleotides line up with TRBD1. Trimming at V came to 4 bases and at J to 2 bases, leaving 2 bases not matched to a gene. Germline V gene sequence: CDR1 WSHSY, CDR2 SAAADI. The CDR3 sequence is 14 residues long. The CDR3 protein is CASSGDRVNTEAFF. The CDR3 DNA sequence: TGCGCCAGCAGTGGGGACAGGGTTAACACTGAAGCTTTCTTT.

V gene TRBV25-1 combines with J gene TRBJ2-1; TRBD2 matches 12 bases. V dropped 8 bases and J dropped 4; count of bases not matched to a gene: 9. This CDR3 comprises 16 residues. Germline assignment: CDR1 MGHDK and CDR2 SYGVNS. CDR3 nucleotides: TGTGCCAGCGGATCCTCCCTAGCGGGAGGGTACAATGAGCAGTTCTTC. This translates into CASGSSLAGGYNEQFF.

CDR3 amino acids: CASSLFGRTDTQYF. As DNA, the CDR3 is TGCGCCAGCAGCTTGTTTGGGCGCACAGATACGCAGTATTTT. The rearrangement uses TRBV5-1 and TRBJ2-3; D remains ambiguous. CDR1 SGHRS and CDR2 YFSETQ come from the germline V gene. This CDR3 comprises 14 residues. V was pared by 1 base and J by 1 base, with 7 bases between.

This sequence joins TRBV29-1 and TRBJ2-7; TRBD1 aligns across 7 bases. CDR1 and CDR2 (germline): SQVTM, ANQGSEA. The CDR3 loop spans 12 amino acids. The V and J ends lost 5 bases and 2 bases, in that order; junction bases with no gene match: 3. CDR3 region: CSVMTGTYEQYF. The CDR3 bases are TGCAGCGTTATGACAGGGACCTACGAGCAGTACTTC.

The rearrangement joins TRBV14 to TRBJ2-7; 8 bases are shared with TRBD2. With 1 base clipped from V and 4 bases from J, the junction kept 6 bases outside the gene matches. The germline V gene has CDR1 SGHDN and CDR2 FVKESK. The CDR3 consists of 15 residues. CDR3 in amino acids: CASSQGGGPFYEQYF. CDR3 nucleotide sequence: TGTGCCAGCAGCCAAGGCGGGGGGCCCTTTTACGAGCAGTACTTC.

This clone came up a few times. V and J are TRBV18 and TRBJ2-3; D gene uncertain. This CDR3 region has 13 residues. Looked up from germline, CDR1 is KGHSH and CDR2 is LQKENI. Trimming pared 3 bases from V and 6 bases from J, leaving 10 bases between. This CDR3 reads CASSPSSGDTQYF. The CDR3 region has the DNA TGTGCCAGCTCACCCTCCTCCGGGGATACGCAGTATTTT.

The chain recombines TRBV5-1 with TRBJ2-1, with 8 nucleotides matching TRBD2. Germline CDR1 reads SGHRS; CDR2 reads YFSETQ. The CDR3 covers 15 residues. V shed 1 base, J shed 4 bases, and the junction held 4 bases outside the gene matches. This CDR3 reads CASSLLAGAYNEQFF. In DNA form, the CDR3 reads TGCGCCAGCAGCTTGCTAGCGGGTGCTTACAATGAGCAGTTCTTC. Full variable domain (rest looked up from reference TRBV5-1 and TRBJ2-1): KAGVTQTPRYLIKTRGQQVTLSCSPISGHRSVSWYQQTPGQGLQFLFEYFSETQRNKGNFPGRFSGRQFSNSRSEMNVSTLELGDSALYLCASSLLAGAYNEQFFGPGTRLTVL.

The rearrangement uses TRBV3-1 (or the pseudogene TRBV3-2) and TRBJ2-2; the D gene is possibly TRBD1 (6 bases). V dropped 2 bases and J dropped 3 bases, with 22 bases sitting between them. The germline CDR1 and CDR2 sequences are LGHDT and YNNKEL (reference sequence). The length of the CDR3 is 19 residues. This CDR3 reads CASSQYDRDIEKHTGELFF. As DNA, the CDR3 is TGTGCCAGCAGCCAATACGACCGGGACATCGAGAAACACACCGGGGAGCTGTTTTTT.

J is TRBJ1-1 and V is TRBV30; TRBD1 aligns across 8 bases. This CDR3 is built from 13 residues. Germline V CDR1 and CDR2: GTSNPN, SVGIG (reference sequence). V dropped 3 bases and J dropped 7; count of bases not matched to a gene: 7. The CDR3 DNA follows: TGTGCCTGGAGGGCTCCAGGGGGCAATGAAGCTTTCTTT. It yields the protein CAWRAPGGNEAFF. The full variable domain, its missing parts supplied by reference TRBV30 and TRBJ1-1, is SQTIHQWPATLVQPVGSPLSLECTVEGTSNPNLYWYRQAAGRGLQLLFYSVGIGQISSEVPQNLSASRPQDRQFILSSKKLLLSDSGFYLCAWRAPGGNEAFFGQGTRLTVV.

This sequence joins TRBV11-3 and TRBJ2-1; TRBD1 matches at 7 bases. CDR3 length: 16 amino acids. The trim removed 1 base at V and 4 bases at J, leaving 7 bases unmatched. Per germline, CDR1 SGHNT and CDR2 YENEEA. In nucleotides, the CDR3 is TGTGCCAGCAGCTTAGGAGGGGGCACAGATTACAATGAGCAGTTCTTC. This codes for CASSLGGGTDYNEQFF. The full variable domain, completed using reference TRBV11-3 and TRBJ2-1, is EAGVVQSPRYKIIEKKQPVAFWCNPISGHNTLYWYLQNLGQGPELLIRYENEEAVDDSQLPKDRFSAERLKGVDSTLKIQPAELGDSAVYLCASSLGGGTDYNEQFFGPGTRLTVL.

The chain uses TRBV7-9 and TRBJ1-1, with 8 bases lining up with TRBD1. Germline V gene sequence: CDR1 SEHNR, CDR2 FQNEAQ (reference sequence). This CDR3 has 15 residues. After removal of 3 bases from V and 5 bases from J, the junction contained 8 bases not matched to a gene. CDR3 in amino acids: CASSLNRGGGTEAFF. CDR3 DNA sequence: TGTGCCAGCAGCTTGAACAGGGGGGGTGGAACTGAAGCTTTCTTT.

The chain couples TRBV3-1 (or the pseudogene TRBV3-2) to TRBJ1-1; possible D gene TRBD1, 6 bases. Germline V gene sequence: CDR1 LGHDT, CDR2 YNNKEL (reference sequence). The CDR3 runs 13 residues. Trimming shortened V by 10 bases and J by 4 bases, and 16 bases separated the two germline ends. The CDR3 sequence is CATTGGGSTEAFF. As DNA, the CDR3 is TGTGCCACCACGGGGGGCGGAAGCACTGAAGCTTTCTTT.

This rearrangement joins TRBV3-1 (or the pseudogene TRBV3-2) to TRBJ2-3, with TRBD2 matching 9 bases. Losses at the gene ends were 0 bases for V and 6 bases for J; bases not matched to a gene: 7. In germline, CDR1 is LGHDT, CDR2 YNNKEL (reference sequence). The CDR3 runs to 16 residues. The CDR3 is CASSQERASGTDTQYF. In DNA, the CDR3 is TGTGCCAGCAGCCAAGAACGGGCTAGCGGGACCGATACGCAGTATTTT.

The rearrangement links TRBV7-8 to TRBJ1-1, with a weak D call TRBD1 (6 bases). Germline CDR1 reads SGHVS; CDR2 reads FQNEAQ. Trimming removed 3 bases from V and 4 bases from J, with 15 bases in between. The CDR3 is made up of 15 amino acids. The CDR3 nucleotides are TGTGCCAGCAGCTTCACTGGCCAGGGGAGCACTGAAGCTTTCTTT. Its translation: CASSFTGQGSTEAFF.

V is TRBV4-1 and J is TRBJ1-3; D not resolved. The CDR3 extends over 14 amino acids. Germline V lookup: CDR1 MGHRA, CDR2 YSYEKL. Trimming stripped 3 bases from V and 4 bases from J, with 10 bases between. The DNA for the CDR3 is TGCGCCAGCAGCCACCCGGTGGAGGGAAACACCATATATTTT. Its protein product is CASSHPVEGNTIYF.